Listed below are T cell receptor beta chains from one sample, sequenced in a study of T cell responses to AZD1222 COVID-19 vaccine. The assay was immunoSEQ multiplex PCR, and TCRdb's table has in-frame clones only and misses some. The table records some 150,000 clones, about 89% of them present only once. This specimen consisted of peripheral blood, obtained on day 0 of MenACWY control vaccination. All receptors derive from an adult in good health. Each CDR3 is given with its conserved first and last residue. The D gene is left open where the match is weak.

DNA: TGTGCCATCAAGAGGGACAGTCAAGGCTACACCTTC
CDR3: CAIKRDSQGYTF
J: TRBJ1-2
D: TRBD1
V: TRBV10-3

DNA: TGCAGCGTTGAGCTAAGGACTAGCGGTGCAGATACGCAGTATTTT
CDR3: CSVELRTSGADTQYF
J: TRBJ2-3
D: TRBD2
V: TRBV29-1

DNA: TGTGCCAGCCGAACTGGGTTGGGGTACGAGCAGTACTTC
CDR3: CASRTGLGYEQYF
J: TRBJ2-7
D: NA
V: TRBV12-3/TRBV12-4

DNA: TGCGCCAGCAGCCCCGATGGACAGGGAAACTATGGCTACACCTTC
CDR3: CASSPDGQGNYGYTF
J: TRBJ1-2
D: TRBD1
V: TRBV5-1

DNA: TGTGCCAGCAGCTTCGAAGACAGTCATTCCTACGAGCAGTACTTC
CDR3: CASSFEDSHSYEQYF
J: TRBJ2-7
D: NA
V: TRBV28

DNA: TGTGCCAGCAGCCCCGGCAGTGCCTACGAGCAGTACTTC
CDR3: CASSPGSAYEQYF
J: TRBJ2-7
D: NA
V: TRBV7-9

DNA: TGTGCCAGCAGCGTTTCCGGGACAGGGTATGAAAAACTGTTTTTT
CDR3: CASSVSGTGYEKLFF
J: TRBJ1-4
D: TRBD1
V: TRBV2

DNA: TGTGCCAGCAATACCGGGACTACCCTTGAATACGAGCAGTACTTC
CDR3: CASNTGTTLEYEQYF
J: TRBJ2-7
D: TRBD2
V: TRBV6-5

DNA: TGTGCCAGCAGGGGAGACAGGGAGGTGGCCACTGAAGCTTTCTTT
CDR3: CASRGDREVATEAFF
J: TRBJ1-1
D: TRBD1
V: TRBV6-5

DNA: TGTGCCAGCAGTGGACTCGGAGCCAATGAGCAGTTCTTC
CDR3: CASSGLGANEQFF
J: TRBJ2-1
D: NA
V: TRBV12-3/TRBV12-4

DNA: TGTGCCAGAAGCTTGGCCACACAGGGAAGAGGCTCGGAGTGGAGCACTGAAGCTTTCTTT
CDR3: CARSLATQGRGSEWSTEAFF
J: TRBJ1-1
D: NA
V: TRBV5-3

DNA: TGTGCCAGCAGCGACAGACAGGGGAACACCGGGGAGCTGTTTTTT
CDR3: CASSDRQGNTGELFF
J: TRBJ2-2
D: TRBD1
V: TRBV9

DNA: TGTGCCAGCAGCGTACAAGGGACCCAAGAGACCCAGTACTTC
CDR3: CASSVQGTQETQYF
J: TRBJ2-5
D: NA
V: TRBV9

DNA: TGTGCCAGCAGTGAGGAGTCCCTCCGGGCGTCTGGCTACACCTTC
CDR3: CASSEESLRASGYTF
J: TRBJ1-2
D: NA
V: TRBV6-4

DNA: TGTGCCAGCAGCCGGGGGGGGAGGCAGCCCCAGCATTTT
CDR3: CASSRGGRQPQHF
J: TRBJ1-5
D: NA
V: TRBV14

DNA: TGTGCCAGCAGTGAGACCGGGACATCCAACGAGCAGTACTTC
CDR3: CASSETGTSNEQYF
J: TRBJ2-7
D: NA
V: TRBV6-4

DNA: TGTGCCAGCAGCTTAGGTCGCGAGCAGTACTTC
CDR3: CASSLGREQYF
J: TRBJ2-7
D: NA
V: TRBV7-9

DNA: TGTGCCAGCAGTTCCCCCTATTCCGGTCAGCCCCAGCATTTT
CDR3: CASSSPYSGQPQHF
J: TRBJ1-5
D: NA
V: TRBV28

DNA: TGTGCCAGTAGTCGTCTAGCGGGGAGAGGCGGGGAGCTGTTTTTT
CDR3: CASSRLAGRGGELFF
J: TRBJ2-2
D: TRBD2
V: TRBV19